The clone carrying this T cell receptor (beta chain) has a handful of counts. The data stem from a study of regulatory T cells in long-lasting Graves disease. The time point was: newly diagnosed GD, antithyroid drugs for less than 3 months. Isolated PBMC RNA provided the starting material for the TCR library. The CDR3 sequence is 14 residues long. The V end was cut by 9 bases, the J end by 4 bases, with 19 bases between. The germline CDR1 and CDR2 sequences are SNHLY and FYNNEI. Arm-PCR of CDR3 regions and iRepertoire HTBI primers were the basis on which TCR beta libraries were built. TCRdb reprocessed the multiplex PCR reads with MiXCR, giving one entry per CDR3 protein. The data hold roughly 400,000 distinct CDR3 sequences, with roughly 17% observed a single time. The same sample was also used in a study of T cells in Graves' hyperthyroidism and ophthalmopathy. This second study says: Newly diagnosed hyperthyroidism, duration under 2 months, in patients aged 18 to 65. The primer set for the first-round RT-PCR of the TCR CDR3 was HTBI.

The input for sequencing was peripheral blood mononuclear cells (PBMCs), taken at new diagnosis, from a patient treated with antithyroid drugs. This TCR was recovered from a woman between 18 and 29 years old with Graves disease. The V and J genes are TRBV2 and TRBJ2-7, with D tentatively TRBD1 (6 bases). The DNA of the CDR3 is TGTGCCAGTGAAGGGGGAGCGAGGGTATACGAGCAGTACTTC. This sequence encodes CASEGGARVYEQYF.